The entry that follows covers one T cell receptor (beta chain) sequence. As yet, its antigen is unknown. Some clones are missing from TCRdb's copy, which holds only in-frame ones; the method was immunoSEQ multiplex PCR. The sample carries more than 2 million clones, around 95% recorded once. The split of CD4+ cells yielded CD45RA+ naive and CD45RA-negative memory subsets. The data are from a study of shared clonotypes between healthy human individuals. Looking at the study overall: Each donor contributed plates that comprised three CD4 naive, three CD4 memory, two CD8 naive and one CD8 memory.

The V end lost 7 bases, the J end lost 2 bases, and 19 bases lay between the germline ends. This CDR3 spans 16 amino acids. CDR1 and CDR2 (germline): MNHEY, SMNVEV (reference sequence). Study outcomes and limitations: Only blood was sampled; tissue repertoires likely differ.

The clonotype originates from a man in his late teens or twenties in good health. The rearrangement uses TRBV27 and TRBJ2-3, with D perhaps matching TRBD2 (6 bases). The sample comprised naive CD4+ T cells sorted from blood. The subset is: CD45RA+ positively selected. The CDR3 DNA reads as TGTGCCAGCAAAAGAGACGGGACTGGCTACACAGATACGCAGTATTTT. Amino acid sequence: CASKRDGTGYTDTQYF.